This T cell receptor beta chain was captured by sequencing in a study of PD-1 blockade in mismatch repair-deficient tumors. Background on the study: Patients had approximately 12 mismatch repair-deficient cancer types, all previously treated and progressing.

TCRdb's table, derived via immunoSEQ multiplex PCR, lists solely in-frame clones and lacks some. The data hold about 40,000 clones, with approximately 81% observed a single time. Every patient had mismatch repair deficiency by PCR or immunohistochemistry. TCR sequencing covered a few patients who responded to pembrolizumab. This CDR3 spans 11 amino acids. Germline CDR1 reads MDHEN; CDR2 reads SYDVKM. The source is an adult with mismatch repair-deficient cancer. The genes are TRBV28 and TRBJ1-2; 8 bases match TRBD1. Here the sequenced sample was peripheral blood, taken roughly 75 weeks after starting pembrolizumab. CDR3 amino acids: CATRRTGGYTF. DNA for the CDR3: TGTGCTACCCGTCGGACAGGGGGCTACACCTTC.